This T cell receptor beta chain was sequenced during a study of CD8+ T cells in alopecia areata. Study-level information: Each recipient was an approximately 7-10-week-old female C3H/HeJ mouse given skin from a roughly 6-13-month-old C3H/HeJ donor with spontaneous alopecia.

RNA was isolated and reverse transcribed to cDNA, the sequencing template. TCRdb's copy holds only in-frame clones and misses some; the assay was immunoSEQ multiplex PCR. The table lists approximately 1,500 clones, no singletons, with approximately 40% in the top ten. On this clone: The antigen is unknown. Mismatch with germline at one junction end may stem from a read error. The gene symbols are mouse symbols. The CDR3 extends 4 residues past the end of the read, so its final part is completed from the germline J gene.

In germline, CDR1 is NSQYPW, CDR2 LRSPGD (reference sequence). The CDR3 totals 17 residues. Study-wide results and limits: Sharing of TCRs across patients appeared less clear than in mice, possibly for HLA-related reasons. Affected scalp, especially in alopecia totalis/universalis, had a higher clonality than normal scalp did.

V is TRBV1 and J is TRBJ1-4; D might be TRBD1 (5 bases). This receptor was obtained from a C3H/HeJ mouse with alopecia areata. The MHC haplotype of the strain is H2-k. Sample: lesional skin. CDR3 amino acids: CTSSADHDGGSNERLFF. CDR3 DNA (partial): TGCACCTCCAGTGCAGATCACGACGGGGGGTCTAACGAA.